A selection of T cell receptor beta chains follows, all from one sample in a study of human T cells and chemical hapten exposure. TCRdb ran MiXCR on the RACE reads and lists one entry per CDR3 protein. This sample carries over 300,000 distinct CDR3 sequences, 5.1% of them seen once, and the ten largest clones take around 2.6%. Sequenced here: whole blood, sampled in connection with sensitization to the hapten diphenylcyclopropenone (DPC). These receptors were obtained from a woman between 50 and 59 years old with alopecia areata. Some clones in this sample may be carry-over from other donors' samples. Each CDR3 is given with its conserved first and last residue. A D gene is named only where the DNA matches it firmly. Not all rows give a size; the values are once, few, many and, for expanded clones, a class.

D	size	V	J	DNA	CDR3
TRBD1	.	TRBV29-1	TRBJ1-2	TGCAGCGTTGAACTTCCCGGACAGGGGGCCAAGGGCTACACCTTC	CSVELPGQGAKGYTF
.	few	TRBV5-1	TRBJ1-4	TGCGCCAGCAGCTCAACCGGGCCAAGGCGGGAAAAACTGTTTTTT	CASSSTGPRREKLFF
.	.	TRBV7-9	TRBJ1-2	TGTGCCAGCGCTCCCCCCTGGGTCTATGGCTACACCTTC	CASAPPWVYGYTF
.	.	TRBV20-1	TRBJ1-3	TGCAGTGCTAGAGATATTGGGGGGCCTTGGAACACCATATATTTT	CSARDIGGPWNTIYF
TRBD1	many	TRBV7-2	TRBJ2-1	TGTGCCAGCAGCTCCCGGACAGGGGGCTTCAATGAGCAGTTCTTC	CASSSRTGGFNEQFF
.	many	TRBV5-1	TRBJ1-1	TGCGCCAGCAGCTATGCTCCCAGCGGCGCTGAAGCTTTCTTT	CASSYAPSGAEAFF
TRBD1	.	TRBV29-1	TRBJ2-7	TGCAGCGTTGAAGGACAGGGGTCGTCCGAGCAGTACTTC	CSVEGQGSSEQYF
.	few	TRBV7-9	TRBJ1-2	TGTGCCAGCAGCTTAGTAAGGGGGGCCAACCTGAATAACTATGGCTACACCTTC	CASSLVRGANLNNYGYTF
.	many	TRBV12-3/TRBV12-4	TRBJ2-1	TGTGCCATCCGCTTGGGGAGTATCTACAATGAGCAGTTCTTC	CAIRLGSIYNEQFF
TRBD1	.	TRBV28	TRBJ2-1	TGTGCCAGCAGTCCCAACAGGGGGAACTCCTACAATGAGCAGTTCTTC	CASSPNRGNSYNEQFF
TRBD2	few	TRBV28	TRBJ2-7	TGTGCCAGCAGTTCACTAAAGGGACTAGCGGGACACGAGCAGTACTTC	CASSSLKGLAGHEQYF
TRBD1	.	TRBV20-1	TRBJ2-6	TGCAGTGCTCTCTACCGGGACAGCCTTTCTGGGGCCAACGTCCTGACTTTC	CSALYRDSLSGANVLTF
TRBD2	few	TRBV12-3/TRBV12-4	TRBJ2-3	TGTGCCAGCAGCCCCGGGGGAGCGGGGGGGCAAGATACGCAGTATTTT	CASSPGGAGGQDTQYF
.	many	TRBV6-6	TRBJ2-1	TGTGCCAGCAGGTTCCCCCGGGATGAGCAGTTCTTC	CASRFPRDEQFF
.	.	TRBV5-1	TRBJ2-3	TGCGCCAGCAGCTTGGCCGGGGCCCACACAGATACGCAGTATTTT	CASSLAGAHTDTQYF
TRBD2	many	TRBV6-1	TRBJ2-3	TGTGCCAGCAGGGGGGGGACTTTGAAGCAGTATTTT	CASRGGTLKQYF
.	many	TRBV6-1	TRBJ1-5	TGTGCCAGCAGTGAAGCAAGTCATCAGCCCCAGCATTTT	CASSEASHQPQHF
.	many	TRBV10-3	TRBJ1-4	TGTGCCATCAGTGACGGGCCAGGGAAGGAAAAACTGTTTTTT	CAISDGPGKEKLFF
TRBD2	few	TRBV29-1	TRBJ2-3	TGCAGCGTTGAAGATTTAGTGCGGGAGGGAGATACGCAGTATTTT	CSVEDLVREGDTQYF
TRBD2	many	TRBV28	TRBJ2-3	TGTGCCAGCAGCACCCTAGCGGGAGGGCCGGAGAGCACAGATACGCAGTATTTT	CASSTLAGGPESTDTQYF
.	.	TRBV4-1	TRBJ1-6	TGCGCCAGCAGCCAGGGGACCAATTCACCCCTCCACTTT	CASSQGTNSPLHF
.	many	TRBV12-3/TRBV12-4	TRBJ2-5	TGTGCCAGCAGTGTCAGGAAGGGGGGACGAGAGACCCAGTACTTC	CASSVRKGGRETQYF
.	many	TRBV7-7	TRBJ2-5	TGTGCCAGCAGCTACCGGCCCCGCGTTGATCAGTCCCAAGAGACCCAGTACTTC	CASSYRPRVDQSQETQYF
.	many	TRBV20-1	TRBJ2-3	TGCAGCATGAGAGATCGGAGCACAGATACGCAGTATTTT	CSMRDRSTDTQYF
.	many	TRBV29-1	TRBJ2-5	TGCAGCGCCGACTGGCAGGAGACCCAGTACTTC	CSADWQETQYF
.	many	TRBV24-1	TRBJ2-1	TGTGCCACCAGTCTCCCCGCGGCCAATGAGCAGTTCTTC	CATSLPAANEQFF
.	.	TRBV2	TRBJ2-4	TGTGCCAGCAGGGGCCAGGACCCGGCCAAAAACATTCAGTACTTC	CASRGQDPAKNIQYF
TRBD1	.	TRBV2	TRBJ2-2	TGTGCCAGCAGCGAGCGTGGACAGGAGAGACGGGGCACCGGGGAGCTGTTTTTT	CASSERGQERRGTGELFF
.	few	TRBV3-1	TRBJ1-5	TGTGCCAGCAGCCTCCTGGCTAATCAGCCCCAGCATTTT	CASSLLANQPQHF
.	few	TRBV5-1	TRBJ1-3	TGCGCCAGCAGCCCCCAGGTTTCTGGAAACACCATATATTTT	CASSPQVSGNTIYF
TRBD2	many	TRBV6-5	TRBJ2-3	TGTGCCAGCAGCGGGACTAGCGGGAGCATCGATACGCAGTATTTT	CASSGTSGSIDTQYF
.	many	TRBV29-1	TRBJ1-2	TGCAGCGTTGAAGTAGGAGGGTTCGTCTATGGCTACACCTTC	CSVEVGGFVYGYTF
.	many	TRBV9	TRBJ2-1	TGTGCCAGCAGCGTGGGCGGGTCCCCTGAGCAGTTCTTC	CASSVGGSPEQFF
.	.	TRBV7-8	TRBJ1-4	TGTGCCGTCAGTGGGGGTGCAACTAATGAAAAACTGTTTTTT	CAVSGGATNEKLFF
.	many	TRBV10-2	TRBJ1-2	TGCGCCAGCATGAGGGGGACACCAGCTAACTATGGCTACACCTTC	CASMRGTPANYGYTF